This is a list of T cell receptor beta chains from one sample in a study of blood T cells in healthy people across ages. MiXCR, applied by TCRdb to the 5' RACE reads, yields one record per CDR3 protein. The sample holds around 1,000,000 distinct CDR3 sequences, roughly a quarter seen once. This sample also belongs to another study, concerning T cells of mothers and their children.

The sample was blood. The receptors derive from a girl aged 2-10 years in good health. The CDR3 runs from the conserved cysteine through the conserved F or W. Fields, in order: clone size, J gene, D gene, V gene, CDR3 protein, CDR3 DNA. The D gene is left open where the match is weak. Rows give clone size only sometimes, using once, few, many, or a class for an expanded clone.

abundance: many; j_gene: TRBJ2-5; d_gene: TRBD1; v_gene: TRBV12-3/TRBV12-4; CDR3aa: CATQTGGSPEYF; CDR3nt: TGTGCCACTCAAACAGGGGGGTCCCCCGAGTACTTC
abundance: NA; j_gene: TRBJ2-5; d_gene: NA; v_gene: TRBV28; CDR3aa: CASSFDRLGTQETQYF; CDR3nt: TGTGCCAGCAGTTTCGATCGGCTGGGGACCCAAGAGACCCAGTACTTC
abundance: NA; j_gene: TRBJ2-2; d_gene: TRBD2; v_gene: TRBV28; CDR3aa: CASSLISSGRGTGELFF; CDR3nt: TGTGCCAGCAGTTTGATCTCTAGCGGGAGGGGGACCGGGGAGCTGTTTTTT
abundance: NA; j_gene: TRBJ2-7; d_gene: TRBD1; v_gene: TRBV7-9; CDR3aa: CASSSGQGSEQYF; CDR3nt: TGTGCCAGCAGCTCAGGACAGGGTTCAGAGCAGTACTTC
abundance: NA; j_gene: TRBJ2-7; d_gene: NA; v_gene: TRBV3-1; CDR3aa: CASSHSSSYEQYF; CDR3nt: TGTGCCAGCAGCCACTCAAGCTCCTACGAGCAGTACTTC
abundance: NA; j_gene: TRBJ2-7; d_gene: TRBD2; v_gene: TRBV29-1; CDR3aa: CSVDRAGVGEQYF; CDR3nt: TGCAGCGTTGATCGAGCGGGGGTGGGAGAGCAGTACTTC
abundance: NA; j_gene: TRBJ2-1; d_gene: TRBD2; v_gene: TRBV7-2; CDR3aa: CASSSGTSGTKQFF; CDR3nt: TGTGCCAGCAGCTCAGGGACTAGCGGGACCAAGCAGTTCTTC
abundance: NA; j_gene: TRBJ1-2; d_gene: NA; v_gene: TRBV12-3/TRBV12-4; CDR3aa: CASSPGGAGYGYTF; CDR3nt: TGTGCCAGCAGTCCCGGGGGGGCTGGGTATGGCTACACCTTC
abundance: few; j_gene: TRBJ2-5; d_gene: TRBD1; v_gene: TRBV6-2/TRBV6-3; CDR3aa: CASGFTGVGETQYF; CDR3nt: TGTGCCAGCGGATTTACAGGGGTCGGGGAGACCCAGTACTTC
abundance: NA; j_gene: TRBJ1-2; d_gene: NA; v_gene: TRBV3-1; CDR3aa: CASSQSQTASYGYTF; CDR3nt: TGTGCCAGCAGCCAATCTCAGACAGCCTCCTATGGCTACACCTTC
abundance: NA; j_gene: TRBJ2-5; d_gene: NA; v_gene: TRBV3-1; CDR3aa: CASSHVVASQETQYF; CDR3nt: TGTGCCAGCAGCCACGTAGTAGCGAGCCAAGAGACCCAGTACTTC
abundance: NA; j_gene: TRBJ2-5; d_gene: NA; v_gene: TRBV7-9; CDR3aa: CASSPAAQETQYF; CDR3nt: TGTGCCAGCAGCCCCGCGGCCCAGGAGACCCAGTACTTC
abundance: NA; j_gene: TRBJ1-1; d_gene: NA; v_gene: TRBV3-1; CDR3aa: CASSQTNHVNEAFF; CDR3nt: TGTGCCAGTAGCCAGACAAATCATGTAAATGAAGCTTTCTTT
abundance: NA; j_gene: TRBJ2-7; d_gene: TRBD1; v_gene: TRBV20-1; CDR3aa: CSARGLGQGAEQYF; CDR3nt: TGCAGTGCTAGAGGGTTGGGACAGGGGGCTGAGCAGTACTTC
abundance: few; j_gene: TRBJ1-2; d_gene: TRBD1; v_gene: TRBV28; CDR3aa: CASSLSITPGGEYGYTF; CDR3nt: TGTGCCAGCAGTTTATCTATTACCCCAGGGGGGGAGTATGGCTACACCTTC
abundance: NA; j_gene: TRBJ2-7; d_gene: TRBD2; v_gene: TRBV6-2/TRBV6-3; CDR3aa: CASLSPGGLNYEQYF; CDR3nt: TGTGCCAGCCTCTCTCCGGGGGGGCTTAACTACGAGCAGTACTTC
abundance: NA; j_gene: TRBJ2-5; d_gene: TRBD1; v_gene: TRBV3-1; CDR3aa: CASSQGPTGVETQYF; CDR3nt: TGTGCCAGCAGCCAAGGGCCCACAGGGGTAGAGACCCAGTACTTC
abundance: many; j_gene: TRBJ2-1; d_gene: NA; v_gene: TRBV2; CDR3aa: CASSGTNYNEQFF; CDR3nt: TGTGCCAGCAGTGGGACTAACTACAATGAGCAGTTCTTC
abundance: NA; j_gene: TRBJ2-5; d_gene: NA; v_gene: TRBV7-2; CDR3aa: CASSQTWGEETQYF; CDR3nt: TGTGCCAGCAGTCAGACTTGGGGGGAAGAGACCCAGTACTTC
abundance: NA; j_gene: TRBJ2-3; d_gene: NA; v_gene: TRBV28; CDR3aa: CASSNRGYTDTQYF; CDR3nt: TGTGCCAGCAGTAACCGGGGATACACAGATACGCAGTATTTT
abundance: NA; j_gene: TRBJ2-1; d_gene: NA; v_gene: TRBV20-1; CDR3aa: CSACLSVNEQFF; CDR3nt: TGCAGTGCTTGCTTGAGTGTCAATGAGCAGTTCTTC
abundance: many; j_gene: TRBJ2-1; d_gene: TRBD1; v_gene: TRBV9; CDR3aa: CASQPPGQGNYEQFF; CDR3nt: TGTGCCAGCCAACCTCCGGGACAGGGTAACTATGAGCAGTTCTTC
abundance: NA; j_gene: TRBJ1-1; d_gene: NA; v_gene: TRBV7-2; CDR3aa: CASTIGPGYEAFF; CDR3nt: TGTGCCAGCACCATAGGTCCGGGCTATGAAGCTTTCTTT
abundance: NA; j_gene: TRBJ2-3; d_gene: TRBD2; v_gene: TRBV9; CDR3aa: CASSVPSSGGGTDTQYF; CDR3nt: TGTGCCAGCAGCGTGCCCTCTAGCGGGGGGGGCACAGATACGCAGTATTTT
abundance: NA; j_gene: TRBJ2-5; d_gene: TRBD2; v_gene: TRBV5-6; CDR3aa: CASMLGLAGGPKEETQYF; CDR3nt: TGTGCCAGCATGCTTGGGCTAGCGGGGGGGCCTAAGGAGGAGACCCAGTACTTC
abundance: few; j_gene: TRBJ2-7; d_gene: NA; v_gene: TRBV28; CDR3aa: CASSSAWGGTAYEQYF; CDR3nt: TGTGCCAGCAGTTCCGCTTGGGGGGGCACGGCCTACGAGCAGTACTTC
abundance: once; j_gene: TRBJ2-1; d_gene: NA; v_gene: TRBV29-1; CDR3aa: CSVVKGLGNEQFF; CDR3nt: TGCAGCGTTGTGAAGGGATTGGGCAATGAGCAGTTCTTC
abundance: NA; j_gene: TRBJ2-2; d_gene: TRBD2; v_gene: TRBV7-2; CDR3aa: CASSSTSGSAGELFF; CDR3nt: TGTGCCAGCAGCAGTACTAGCGGGAGTGCCGGGGAGCTGTTTTTT
abundance: NA; j_gene: TRBJ2-1; d_gene: NA; v_gene: TRBV6-2/TRBV6-3; CDR3aa: CASSYSGRSRFRGGHNEQFF; CDR3nt: TGTGCCAGCAGTTACTCAGGGCGTTCCCGGTTCCGAGGAGGGCACAATGAGCAGTTCTTC
abundance: NA; j_gene: TRBJ2-7; d_gene: NA; v_gene: TRBV29-1; CDR3aa: CSVWTVSSYEQYF; CDR3nt: TGCAGCGTCTGGACAGTGAGCTCCTACGAGCAGTACTTC
abundance: NA; j_gene: TRBJ2-3; d_gene: NA; v_gene: TRBV4-2; CDR3aa: CASSPPDRSTQYF; CDR3nt: TGTGCCAGCAGCCCGCCGGACAGAAGTACGCAGTATTTT
abundance: NA; j_gene: TRBJ2-5; d_gene: TRBD2; v_gene: TRBV10-3; CDR3aa: CAISEFSGAPETQYF; CDR3nt: TGTGCCATCAGTGAGTTTAGCGGGGCGCCCGAGACCCAGTACTTC
abundance: few; j_gene: TRBJ2-7; d_gene: TRBD2; v_gene: TRBV2; CDR3aa: CASRREVGSYEQYF; CDR3nt: TGTGCCAGCCGTCGGGAGGTCGGCTCCTACGAGCAGTACTTC
abundance: NA; j_gene: TRBJ2-5; d_gene: NA; v_gene: TRBV20-1; CDR3aa: CSARVKETQYF; CDR3nt: TGCAGTGCTAGAGTAAAGGAGACCCAGTACTTC
abundance: NA; j_gene: TRBJ2-5; d_gene: NA; v_gene: TRBV12-3/TRBV12-4; CDR3aa: CASSLVAVPEETQYF; CDR3nt: TGTGCCAGCAGTTTAGTCGCGGTACCTGAAGAGACCCAGTACTTC
abundance: NA; j_gene: TRBJ2-7; d_gene: NA; v_gene: TRBV29-1; CDR3aa: CSVADNNYEQYF; CDR3nt: TGCAGCGTAGCGGATAATAACTACGAGCAGTACTTC
abundance: few; j_gene: TRBJ1-2; d_gene: NA; v_gene: TRBV6-5; CDR3aa: CASSYSRAYGYTF; CDR3nt: TGTGCCAGCAGCTACTCCAGGGCATATGGCTACACCTTC
abundance: NA; j_gene: TRBJ2-7; d_gene: TRBD2; v_gene: TRBV7-2; CDR3aa: CASSILAGPYEQYF; CDR3nt: TGTGCCAGCAGCATACTAGCGGGTCCCTACGAGCAGTACTTC
abundance: NA; j_gene: TRBJ1-4; d_gene: TRBD1; v_gene: TRBV24-1; CDR3aa: CATRGTGEEKLFF; CDR3nt: TGTGCCACCAGGGGAACAGGGGAAGAAAAACTGTTTTTT
abundance: NA; j_gene: TRBJ2-5; d_gene: NA; v_gene: TRBV12-5; CDR3aa: CASGWETAQETQYF; CDR3nt: TGTGCTAGTGGCTGGGAGACAGCTCAAGAGACCCAGTACTTC